This entry lists 24 T cell receptor beta chains sequenced from one sample in a study of T cell repertoires in aging, cancer and after chemotherapy. Multiplex touch-down PCR with TRB-A/B primers amplified rearranged V-D-J TRB sequences. TCRdb itself ran the multiplex PCR reads through MiXCR, one entry per CDR3 protein. This table has roughly 2,700 distinct CDR3 sequences, 24% appearing once. TCR beta rearrangements were amplified from peripheral blood genomic DNA. Sample: blood. All receptors derive from a human donor with a solid tumor.

This clonotype is medium-sized. The rearrangement uses TRBV27 and TRBJ2-3, with 10 bases lining up with TRBD2. Germline CDR1 is MNHEY and CDR2 is SMNVEV (reference sequence). The CDR3 length is 16 residues. V was pared by 2 bases and J by 1 base, with 3 bases of the junction left unmatched. The CDR3 reads CASSLLAGEGTDTQYF. CDR3 sequence (DNA): TGTGCCAGCAGTTTACTAGCGGGAGAGGGCACAGATACGCAGTATTTT.

By sample share, this clonotype is medium-sized (0.01 to 0.1%). The chain carries TRBV5-6 and TRBJ2-7; D gene ambiguous. The germline V gene has CDR1 SGHDT and CDR2 YYEEEE. The CDR3 is made up of 14 amino acids. Trimming shortened V by 3 bases and J by 2 bases, and 12 bases separated the two germline ends. CDR3 in amino acids: CASSSLGPTYEQYF. In nucleotides, the CDR3 is TGTGCCAGCAGCTCCCTCGGCCCAACCTACGAGCAGTACTTC.

This clonotype is medium-sized (0.01 to 0.1%) within its sample. The V and J genes are TRBV27 and TRBJ2-6; possible D gene TRBD2, 5 bases. Germline V gene data show CDR1 as MNHEY and CDR2 as SMNVEV (reference sequence). There are 20 residues in the CDR3. Deletions cut 0 bases from V and 3 bases from J, with 21 bases between. This CDR3 reads CASSLSRERPQYGGANVLTF. Written as DNA, the CDR3 is TGTGCCAGCAGTTTATCGAGGGAGAGGCCCCAATATGGTGGGGCCAACGTCCTGACTTTC.

Points on this clonotype: A clone one base away is much larger, so this may be a read error. The chain is built from TRBV5-1 and TRBJ2-3; D may correspond to TRBD1 or TRBD2 (5 bases each). Trimming cost V 5 bases and J 2 bases, with 12 bases left between them. This CDR3 comprises 14 residues. Germline V gene data show CDR1 as SGHRS and CDR2 as YFSETQ. The CDR3 nucleotides are TGCGCCAGCAGGTTTGTGGGGGTCACAGATACGCAGTATTTT. Protein product: CASRFVGVTDTQYF.

The table lists this clonotype with a few counts. This rearrangement joins TRBV5-8 to TRBJ2-5; maybe TRBD2 (6 bases). This CDR3 is built from 13 residues. CDR1 is SGHTS and CDR2 is YDEGEE in the germline V gene. Trimming removed 0 bases at V and 5 bases at J, with 8 bases between. CDR3 sequence: CASSLAAGETQYF. The DNA for the CDR3 is TGTGCCAGCAGCTTGGCCGCGGGGGAGACCCAGTACTTC. The full variable domain, its missing parts supplied by reference TRBV5-8 and TRBJ2-5, is EAGVTQSPTHLIKTRGQQATLRCSPISGHTSVYWYQQALGLGLQFLLWYDEGEERNRGNFPPRFSGRQFPNYSSELNVNALELEDSALYLCASSLAAGETQYFGPGTRLLVL.

This clonotype was seen more than once but under ten times. This rearrangement joins TRBV12-5 to TRBJ2-2; no clear D. V lost 3 bases and J lost 3, with 5 bases in between. The CDR3 contains 13 residues. Germline assignment: CDR1 LGHNT and CDR2 FRNRAP. The CDR3 region is CASGFSDTGELFF. The CDR3 nucleotides are TGTGCTAGTGGTTTCTCGGACACCGGGGAGCTGTTTTTT.

This clonotype is medium-sized by share. The chain recombines TRBV7-2 with TRBJ2-3, with D tentatively TRBD1 or TRBD2 (5 bases each). Deletions cut 7 bases from V and 5 bases from J, with 19 bases between. The CDR3 length is 15 residues. CDR1 is SGHTA and CDR2 is FQGNSA in the germline V gene. The CDR3 nucleotides are TGTGCCAGCAACTCTGGGGGAATTGGTTTAGATACGCAGTATTTT. Amino acid sequence: CASNSGGIGLDTQYF. The complete variable domain, with remaining parts taken from reference TRBV7-2 and TRBJ2-3, reads GAGVSQSPSNKVTEKGKDVELRCDPISGHTALYWYRQSLGQGLEFLIYFQGNSAPDKSGLPSDRFSAERTGGSVSTLTIQRTQQEDSAVYLCASNSGGIGLDTQYFGPGTRLTVL.

This rearrangement joins TRBV20-1 to TRBJ1-4, with unresolved D. The CDR3 has 15 residues. From germline, CDR1 is DFQATT and CDR2 SNEGSKA (reference sequence). The V end lost 0 bases, the J end lost 3 bases, and 11 bases lay between the germline ends. CDR3 bases: TGCAGTGCTAGAGATAGACGTCTGTCTAATGAAAAACTGTTTTTT. Amino acid sequence: CSARDRRLSNEKLFF.

In its sample, this clonotype was seen a few times. V is TRBV27 and J is TRBJ1-5; no clear D. The ends were cut back, 3 bases at V and 1 base at J, with 7 bases in the middle. From germline, CDR1 is MNHEY and CDR2 SMNVEV (reference sequence). This CDR3 contains 14 residues. CDR3 in amino acids: CASSLRASNQPQHF. CDR3 DNA sequence: TGTGCCAGCAGTTTGCGGGCGAGCAATCAGCCCCAGCATTTT.

This clonotype qualifies as medium-sized (0.01 to 0.1%). The chain carries TRBV6-6 and TRBJ2-5; 7 positions match TRBD2. J lost 7 bases, V lost 1 base, and 6 bases had no gene match. This CDR3 spans 14 amino acids. The V gene's germline CDR1 is MNHNY and CDR2 SVGAGI (reference sequence). This CDR3 is CASSYLSGGGTQYF. The CDR3, as DNA: TGTGCCAGCAGTTACTTGAGCGGCGGGGGGACCCAGTACTTC.

This clonotype is medium-sized within its sample. The V gene is TRBV6-2 or TRBV6-3, the J gene TRBJ2-7, with D possibly matching TRBD2 (5 bases). The CDR3 is 14 residues long. Between the trimmed V and J ends, which lost 2 bases and 6 bases, there was a span of 14 bases. The germline CDR1 and CDR2 sequences are MNHEY and SVGEGT. The CDR3 DNA follows: TGTGCCAGCAGTTACAGCTTACTAGTTTCCGAGCAGTACTTC. It translates to CASSYSLLVSEQYF.

This clonotype is deemed medium-sized. The chain has TRBV6-1 and TRBJ2-1; possible D gene TRBD2, 6 bases. The CDR3 totals 16 residues. CDR1 and CDR2 from the germline V gene are MNHNS and SASEGT. V gave up 6 bases and J gave up 8 bases, with 23 bases separating them. In DNA form, the CDR3 reads TGTGCCAGCAGCGATACCGGGACTCCCCGCGGCGATGAGCAGTTCTTC. This translates into CASSDTGTPRGDEQFF.

The chain links TRBV20-1 to TRBJ2-2; 8 nucleotides align to TRBD1. The CDR3 runs 13 residues. CDR1 and CDR2 (germline): DFQATT, SNEGSKA (reference sequence). CDR3: CSTTDRAGGELFF. The CDR3 DNA sequence: TGCAGCACAACGGACAGGGCGGGCGGGGAGCTGTTTTTT.

There are a few counts of this clonotype. The chain joins TRBV19 to TRBJ2-3; 12 bases map to TRBD2. After removal of 3 bases from V and 3 bases from J, the junction contained 1 base not matched to a gene. The CDR3 covers 15 residues. The germline V gene has CDR1 LNHDA and CDR2 SQIVND (reference sequence). CDR3 coding DNA: TGTGCCAGTAGTATTGGACTAGCGGGAACAGATACGCAGTATTTT. Protein product: CASSIGLAGTDTQYF.

In its sample, this clonotype ranks as medium-sized (0.01 to 0.1%). The V gene is TRBV19, the J gene TRBJ2-5; D assignment may be TRBD1 or TRBD2 (6 bases each). Germline loops: CDR1 LNHDA, CDR2 SQIVND (reference sequence). There are 14 residues in the CDR3. V gave up 4 bases and J gave up 9 bases, with 18 bases separating them. The CDR3 coding sequence is TGTGCCAGTAGTAGGGGGGCCGGATGGGAGGCCCAGTACTTC. This sequence encodes CASSRGAGWEAQYF. Supplemented by reference TRBV19 and TRBJ2-5, the full variable domain reads DGGITQSPKYLFRKEGQNVTLSCEQNLNHDAMYWYRQDPGQGLRLIYYSQIVNDFQKGDIAEGYSVSREKKESFPLTVTSAQKNPTAFYLCASSRGAGWEAQYFGPGTRLLVL.

The chain combines TRBV5-1 with TRBJ1-1; unclear D gene. The CDR3 is 16 residues long. The germline gives CDR1 SGHRS, CDR2 YFSETQ. V lost 4 bases to trimming and J lost 4 bases, with 20 bases between them. CDR3 bases: TGCGCCAGCAGCGCAAGCGCAACGGGGATCGGCACTGAAGCTTTCTTT. Translated, it gives CASSASATGIGTEAFF.

This clonotype was seen more than once but under ten times. This chain joins TRBV20-1 and TRBJ1-2; tentative D call: TRBD1 (6 bases). This CDR3 spans 15 amino acids. The V gene lost 2 bases and the J gene lost 8 bases, with 21 bases spanning the gap. CDR1 is DFQATT and CDR2 is SNEGSKA in the germline V gene (reference sequence). The CDR3 coding sequence is TGCAGTGCTAGACCCCTTGAGGGGGAGTCGGGAGGCTACACCTTC. The encoded protein is CSARPLEGESGGYTF.

This clonotype is classed as medium-sized. This chain connects TRBV11-2 to TRBJ1-4, with no clear D. CDR1 and CDR2 from the germline V gene are SGHAT and FQNNGV. The ends were cut back, 2 bases at V and 10 bases at J, with 8 bases in the middle. This CDR3 region has 12 residues. The CDR3 DNA reads TGTGCCAGCAGCTTAATCACCGCAAAACTGTTTTTT. As protein: CASSLITAKLFF.

The rearrangement joins TRBV6-1 to TRBJ1-5, with 8 positions matching TRBD1. Looked up from germline, CDR1 is MNHNS and CDR2 is SASEGT. V lost 6 bases and J lost 0; bases outside the gene matches: 7. The length of the CDR3 is 16 residues. CDR3 in DNA: TGTGCCAGCAGCTCCACAGGGGGAATTAGCAATCAGCCCCAGCATTTT. Its protein product is CASSSTGGISNQPQHF.

The genes are TRBV28 and TRBJ1-2; D uncertain. The germline CDR1 and CDR2 sequences are MDHEN and SYDVKM. The CDR3 runs to 14 residues. Trimming left V 3 bases short and J 4 bases short, with 12 bases between. This CDR3 reads CASSFSAVPYGYTF. CDR3 nucleotides: TGTGCCAGCAGTTTCTCGGCGGTGCCCTATGGCTACACCTTC.

This clonotype is categorized as hyperexpanded. CDR3 bases: TGTGCCAGCTGGACGGCCACGGAGACCCAGTACTTC. It yields the protein CASWTATETQYF. The rearrangement links TRBV27 to TRBJ2-5; D unclear. The CDR3 has 12 residues. Trimming left V 8 bases short and J 5 bases short, with 12 bases between. Germline assignment: CDR1 MNHEY and CDR2 SMNVEV (reference sequence).

The chain recombines TRBV27 with TRBJ2-2; 11 bases match TRBD2. The V gene end was trimmed by 1 base and the J gene end by 0 bases; junction bases not matched to a gene: 4. The CDR3 has 18 amino acids. The germline V gene encodes CDR1 MNHEY and CDR2 SMNVEV (reference sequence). The CDR3 loop is CASSLYPSGRTNTGELFF. The CDR3 coding sequence is TGTGCCAGCAGTTTATATCCTAGCGGGAGGACGAACACCGGGGAGCTGTTTTTT.

This clonotype rates as medium-sized. The CDR3 region is CSARKTSGRFEQYF. DNA for the CDR3: TGCAGTGCTAGAAAGACTAGCGGGAGGTTCGAGCAGTACTTC. The gene calls are TRBV20-1 and TRBJ2-7; 13 nucleotides line up with TRBD2. This CDR3 spans 14 amino acids. Germline values: CDR1 DFQATT, CDR2 SNEGSKA (reference sequence). The trim removed 2 bases at V and 6 bases at J, leaving 4 bases unmatched.

V is TRBV27 and J is TRBJ1-1, with 10 positions matching TRBD1. The CDR3 extends over 14 amino acids. The ends lost 4 bases at V and 4 bases at J; junction bases unmatched: 3. Per germline, CDR1 MNHEY and CDR2 SMNVEV (reference sequence). CDR3: CASSSGQGSTEAFF. The CDR3 nucleotides read TGTGCCAGCAGTTCGGGACAGGGGTCCACTGAAGCTTTCTTT.